These 14 T cell receptor beta chains were sequenced from one sample in a study of shared clonotypes between healthy human individuals. Here immunoSEQ multiplex PCR was the method, and the copy in TCRdb shows in-frame clones only, minus some. The table shows roughly 2,300,000 clones, with roughly 92% occurring only once. Material: naive CD4+ T cells from PBMCs. As for subset: CD45RA+ positively selected. These receptor sequences come from a man between 18 and 29 years old in good health. Some clones in this sample may be carry-over from other donors' samples.

The rearrangement links TRBV6-5 to TRBJ2-7; a weak D match, TRBD2 (5 bases). Trimming took off 2 bases at V and 2 bases at J, with 10 bases between the two ends. The length of the CDR3 is 14 residues. CDR1 and CDR2 (germline): MNHEY, SVGAGI. The CDR3 DNA follows: TGTGCCAGCAGTTACGAGAGCGGTGCCTACGAGCAGTACTTC. Translation gives CASSYESGAYEQYF.

The V gene is TRBV11-2, the J gene TRBJ1-4, with no clear D. The CDR3 covers 12 residues. Germline V lookup: CDR1 SGHAT, CDR2 FQNNGV. V shed 2 bases and J shed 10 bases, with 8 bases lying between them. The DNA of the CDR3 is TGTGCCAGCAGCTTACTTTTGGGAAAACTGTTTTTT. The encoded protein is CASSLLLGKLFF.

The J gene is TRBJ1-4, the V gene TRBV6-5; D possibly corresponds to TRBD1 (5 bases). The CDR3 totals 15 residues. CDR1 and CDR2 from the germline V gene are MNHEY and SVGAGI. V lost 6 bases to trimming and J lost 5 bases, with 16 bases between them. The CDR3 DNA is TGTGCCAGCAGGGAGAGATCGGGGCTAAATGAAAAACTGTTTTTT. This sequence encodes CASRERSGLNEKLFF.

The chain carries TRBV7-9 and TRBJ1-6; TRBD1 is a possible D gene (5 bases). CDR1 is SEHNR, CDR2 FQNEAQ, per germline (reference sequence). The CDR3 consists of 16 residues. The V end lost 4 bases, the J end lost 0 bases, and 10 bases lay between the germline ends. The CDR3 DNA sequence: TGTGCCAGCAGCTCGGGACGGATCTCCTATAATTCACCCCTCCACTTT. Its protein is CASSSGRISYNSPLHF.

The chain carries TRBV7-8 and TRBJ2-7, with D maybe TRBD1 (5 bases). The CDR3 totals 16 residues. V lost 5 bases and J lost 2, with 19 bases in between. Germline CDR1 and CDR2: SGHVS and FQNEAQ. The CDR3 DNA follows: TGTGCCAGCAGCCCCCAGGACATACTCGTGACCTACGAGCAGTACTTC. This gives the protein CASSPQDILVTYEQYF.

The V and J genes are TRBV25-1 and TRBJ1-2, with D perhaps TRBD1 (5 bases). The V end was cut by 9 bases, the J end by 4 bases, with 12 bases between. The CDR3 is made up of 12 amino acids. From germline, CDR1 is MGHDK and CDR2 SYGVNS. Here the CDR3 DNA reads TGTGCCAGGGACGAGGGACCCTATGGCTACACCTTC. Translating gives CARDEGPYGYTF.

The V gene is TRBV19, the J gene TRBJ1-5, with TRBD1 matching 7 bases. The V gene end was trimmed by 8 bases and the J gene end by 5 bases; junction bases not matched to a gene: 12. CDR1 is LNHDA and CDR2 is SQIVND in the germline V gene (reference sequence). The CDR3 runs 15 residues. The CDR3 DNA follows: TGTGCCAGTCAAATGGGACAGACCTACTATCAGCCCCAGCATTTT. This encodes CASQMGQTYYQPQHF.

This clone was seen only once. J is TRBJ2-2 and V is TRBV5-1; 8 bases are shared with TRBD1. With V trimmed by 2 bases and J by 6 bases, 12 bases remained unmatched. CDR1 and CDR2 (germline): SGHRS, YFSETQ. CDR3 length equals 17 residues. CDR3 loop: CASSFRQGSHKPGELFF. CDR3 nucleotides: TGCGCCAGCAGCTTCCGACAGGGGAGCCATAAGCCCGGGGAGCTGTTTTTT.

The chain joins TRBV5-1 to TRBJ1-1; 7 bases are a match to TRBD1. V lost 3 bases, J lost 3 bases, and 17 bases stayed unmatched. Germline CDR1 is SGHRS and CDR2 is YFSETQ. The CDR3 totals 18 residues. CDR3: CASSSVGRTGDYYTEAFF. The CDR3 DNA is TGCGCCAGCAGCTCGGTGGGAAGGACAGGAGACTACTACACTGAAGCTTTCTTT.

This clone was detected only once. V is TRBV7-3 and J is TRBJ2-3; perhaps TRBD1 as D (6 bases). V lost 1 base to trimming and J lost 11 bases, with 22 bases between them. Germline V gene lookup returns CDR1 SGHTA and CDR2 FQGTGA. This CDR3 has 16 residues. This CDR3 is CASSLSPRDTPVVQYF. CDR3 bases: TGTGCCAGCAGCTTAAGTCCACGGGACACCCCAGTCGTGCAGTATTTT.

The count of this clone is one. The genes are TRBV7-2 and TRBJ2-1; D remains unclear. Per the germline V gene, CDR1 is SGHTA and CDR2 is FQGNSA. V shed 1 base and J shed 8 bases, with 15 bases lying between them. This CDR3 region has 15 residues. CDR3 amino acids: CASSLVFGPPYEQFF. The CDR3 DNA sequence: TGTGCCAGCAGCTTAGTGTTCGGACCCCCCTATGAGCAGTTCTTC.

On this clone: The junction departs from the called germline gene at one end, perhaps through a read error. The V and J genes are TRBV6-1 and TRBJ2-7; D might be TRBD1 or TRBD2, each matching 5 bases. The CDR3 contains 10 residues. Germline V CDR1 and CDR2: MNHNS, SASEGT. DNA for the CDR3: TGTGCCAGCAGTGAAGTGGGGGTAGCCTTC. It translates to CASSEVGVAF.

The chain uses TRBV7-2 and TRBJ2-1, with D maybe TRBD2 (6 bases). Trimming shortened V by 5 bases and J by 0 bases, and 14 bases separated the two germline ends. Germline CDR1 SGHTA, CDR2 FQGNSA. The CDR3 consists of 16 residues. CDR3 sequence (DNA): TGTGCCAGCAGCGGAGGGACCTTACACTCCTACAATGAGCAGTTCTTC. Its translation: CASSGGTLHSYNEQFF.

The V and J genes are TRBV6-4 and TRBJ2-2; 7 bases are shared with TRBD2. Germline assignment: CDR1 MRHNA and CDR2 SNTAGT. After removal of 3 bases from V and 0 bases from J, the junction contained 10 bases not matched to a gene. The CDR3 runs to 18 residues. The CDR3 DNA reads as TGTGCCAGCAGTGAGTTCGGCGGGAGTCGGGCGAACACCGGGGAGCTGTTTTTT. This gives the protein CASSEFGGSRANTGELFF.